The sequence of this TCR beta chain was determined in a study of cytomegalovirus exposure and HLA in healthy donors (dated by TCRdb to 2016 to 2017). For context, the study as a whole: An earlier analysis of roughly 500 of the donors reported approximately 300 Gb of sequence data and around 110 million unique TCR beta sequences from 150 million to 200 million T cells. An early release covering some 640 HLA-typed donors comprised 250 to 350 gigabases of sequencing data and around 80 million unique TCR sequences. Of the 300 to 500 genotyped donors, over 80% were placed in the genetic ancestry cluster associated with self-reported Caucasian donors. The study aimed to test whether cataloging public T cell receptors could reveal signatures of past pathogen exposure. The study profiled the T cell repertoires of 550 to 700 subjects by immunosequencing and related them to cytomegalovirus serostatus. Along with the roughly 670-subject first cohort, a separate validation cohort of roughly 110 different subjects was used. High-throughput TCR immunosequencing, statistical association of individual TCRs with disease status, and machine learning were combined to predict cytomegalovirus infection status. To study patterns of TCR occurrence, a later analysis re-analyzed previously published TCR beta repertoires from around 670 donors and added high-resolution HLA genotyping. In the later analysis, no new phenotypic data were used to find candidate immune exposures; instead, reliance was placed on TCR beta sequences and their occurrence across donors. An earlier analysis of some 600 of the donors applied high-throughput TCR beta sequencing to assess whether each TCR beta V gene segment acted as functional or pseudogenic. Donor age, sex, ethnicity and CMV serostatus were collected together with the repertoire data. A later genetic analysis took genome-wide SNP genotypes for 398 of the 666 donors and used that subset as a discovery cohort. Every discovery cohort repertoire had been produced on one sequencing platform. Class I and class II HLA loci were covered by the typing at four-digit resolution. The number of donors typed differed by locus, with 629-630 for A, B, C, DRB1 and DQB1, around 500 for DQA1, about 610 for DPA1, and 472 for DPB1. Because of strong linkage in the cohort, roughly five DR-DQ haplotypes were treated as single units for association and clustering. Across approximately 400 genotyped donors of the cohort, an average of roughly 230,000 unique TCR beta nucleotide sequences per donor were sequenced, and roughly a sixth of those sequences were non-productive.

In total, over 600 healthy bone marrow donors made up the cohort. Cohort members were all nominally healthy when sampled, although unrecorded immune exposures were likely present. The donor tested CMV seropositive and was one of the 289 seropositive cohort members. A peripheral blood sample was collected from each donor, and TCR beta sequencing was performed on peripheral blood mononuclear cells. The Qiagen DNeasy Blood Extraction Kit was used to extract genomic DNA from the blood cell samples. The library was prepared using the immunoSEQ multiplex PCR assay. For the multiplex PCR, a mixture combining 60 forward primers for TCR Vbeta segments and 13 reverse primers for TCR Jbeta segments was used. A multiplex PCR assay on genomic DNA amplified the CDR3 region of rearranged TCR beta genes. The amplified TCR beta libraries were sequenced on the Illumina HiSeq System as 87-base-pair reads. In the paper's pipeline: Across the 670 or so repertoires, a later analysis counted 80 million or so unique TCR beta chains, approximately 10 million of which were shared by at least two donors. To remove PCR and sequencing errors, raw reads were error-corrected and collapsed into unique sequences using a nearest-neighbor algorithm that merged closely related sequences. To assign V, D and J gene segments, CDR3 sequences were aligned to IMGT reference sequences. Each retained sequence needed at least a six-nucleotide match to both a V gene segment and a J gene segment. Rearrangements were called productive when the CDR3 lacked stop codons and stayed in frame with V and J; all others were non-productive. Following IMGT convention, CDR3 was defined as the stretch from the second conserved V-encoded cysteine to the conserved J-encoded phenylalanine. In an earlier analysis of just under 600 of the donors, sequences lacking an unambiguous match to a single V gene segment were excluded. An earlier analysis of about 600 of the donors called V segments functional above 56.7% productive rearrangements and segregating when the between-donor standard deviation exceeded 5%. A statistical classification framework was developed to diagnose cytomegalovirus status using the catalog of TCR beta chain sequences. A later analysis assigned V and J genes by comparing TCR nucleotide sequences with IMGT/GENE-DB human TR gene sequences. Using the TCRdist pipeline, a later analysis assigned CDR3 sequences along with most-parsimonious VDJ recombination scenarios. A later analysis defined each TCR beta chain by its CDR3 amino acid sequence plus V-gene family, and excluded reads lacking a unique V-gene family. As a way to deal with suspected cross-contamination and a sequencing artifact, a later analysis dropped roughly 620 nucleotide sequences that were highly shared and had low generation probability. A later analysis calculated a clonal expansion index for each public chain from normalized within-repertoire ranks of inferred template counts. In a later analysis, generation probabilities were computed using a VDJ recombination model fitted to out-of-frame rearrangements, and the results were checked against IGoR. A later analysis scored TCR-TCR, TCR-HLA and TCR-CMV co-occurrence with hypergeometric tests, applying a repertoire-size bias correction to TCR pairs. False discovery rates were estimated in a later analysis by permuting HLA or CMV assignments 20 times. In a later analysis, co-occurring TCRs were grouped using DBSCAN, with TCRdist sequence similarity added in when clustering inside HLA-allele-positive subsets. For co-occurrence clustering, repertoires with fewer than 30,000 or more than 120,000 public chains were excluded, along with roughly 5 repertoires with anomalous nucleotide sharing. The table was pulled from immuneACCESS by TCRdb, which kept in-frame rearrangements only. Such tables lose some clones; where checked, under half of the loss comes from unresolved V genes, and the rest has no known cause. D and trimming were read from the DNA, whereas the V and J calls and clone size are those reported in that table. This sample holds fewer than 110,000 clones; 76% were observed only once. The ten largest make up 10% to 13% of the sample.

On this clone itself: The target of this receptor is not known. Per-nucleotide qualities are absent, and no much larger clonotype sits a single base away.

Results the study describes overall, beyond this receptor: V-gene and J-gene trimming of TCR beta chains was associated with a missense DCLRE1C variant in a later genetic analysis, and the association was replicated in an independent cohort. According to a later analysis, TCR association rates differed among HLA loci, with DRB1 alleles showing the most associated TCRs and HLA-C alleles showing the fewest. A further reported finding was that TCR beta sequences accurately predicted the HLA-A and HLA-B alleles for most subjects in the first cohort. In vitro tests confirmed that a few of the cytomegalovirus-associated TCR beta chains recognize cytomegalovirus antigens. The cohort was sequenced for TCR beta chains only, and without alpha or paired-chain data the features that could be detected were limited. In the study, some 180 TCR beta chains were listed as associated with cytomegalovirus. Because counts were too low, seventeen rarely observed V segments, including chromosome 9 orphons, were left out of the earlier analysis of 587 of the donors. In an earlier analysis of several hundred of the donors, most TCR beta V segments were observed in productive rearrangements about 87% or about 30% of the time, broadly matching IMGT annotations. The authors suggested that the approach could potentially be generalized to other disease states and immunological phenotypes. Linkage disequilibrium might explain the correlated functional status among segregating V segments, but an unknown experimental factor could not be excluded. Compared with the approximately 670-donor mean, donors in an Asian-associated ancestry cluster had fewer N-insertions in productive TCRs, according to a later genetic analysis. Most TCR sequences were seen in very few donors, while some public TCRs were found in many individuals. In a later analysis, HLA-associated TCR beta chains showed more clonal expansion and lower generation probabilities than non-associated chains that were equally common. Because some donors lacked HLA typing at each locus, the association tests relied only on the typed subset. In a later analysis, several top co-occurrence clusters were reported to appear linked to parvovirus B19, influenza, CMV and Epstein-Barr virus. Most CMV-associated TCR beta chains appeared to be HLA-restricted in a later analysis, and the HLA associations seemed to be driven largely by CMV exposure. Presence/absence analyses assumed roughly uniform sequencing depth across donors, an assumption that may not hold. Cytomegalovirus status was reported to be diagnosed by the classifier with high specificity and sensitivity in both the original and validation cohorts. Immune exposure information for the cohort was limited to CMV serostatus. Specific HLA alleles were associated with more than 15,000 TCR beta sequences at a false discovery rate of 0.05 in a later analysis. When HLA alleles, especially DR and DQ, strongly co-occurred, attributing TCR associations to individual alleles was difficult. A cluster of highly shared sequence variants was judged likely to be a technical artifact of the sequencing pipeline.

The sequencing sample was made of PBMCs. The clonotype comes from a woman younger than 30 in good health and CMV-seropositive.

The CDR3: CASKGDRGRNGYTF. The DNA sequence reads TGTGCCAGCAAGGGGGACAGGGGGAGGAATGGCTACACCTTC. The chain links TRBV27 with TRBJ1-2; 11 bases in the junction line up with TRBD1. The CDR3 numbers 14 residues from cysteine through phenylalanine. Of all the DNA, just the CDR3 is kept, 42 bases in frame from base 1. The germline V gene (reference sequence) supplies CDR1 MNHEY and CDR2 SMNVEV. Trimming accounts for 7 bases at V and 6 bases at J, while the number of junction bases matched to no gene is 7.